This T cell receptor beta chain was recovered during a study of cytomegalovirus exposure and HLA in healthy donors. The primer mix had 60 Vbeta and 13 Jbeta primers. As originally analysed: Later, an analysis found around 77 million unique TCR beta chains, and approximately 10 million of these were shared. Method: immunoSEQ multiplex PCR; TCRdb's copy keeps in-frame clones and lacks some. For V, J and clone size, that table is used; D and trimming come from the DNA. The sample features tens of thousands of clones, with around 3.7% in its top ten. About this clone: The antigen is undetermined.

The germline CDR1 and CDR2 sequences are SEHNR and FQNEAQ (reference sequence). The ends were cut back, 5 bases at V and 2 bases at J, with 10 bases in the middle. CDR3 length: 13 amino acids. General study findings and limits: In a later analysis, most CMV-associated TCR beta chains appeared HLA-restricted.

Sequenced input: PBMCs. This TCR was sampled from a male donor in good health and CMV-seronegative. V usage is TRBV7-9 and J usage is TRBJ2-7; D is possibly TRBD1 (5 bases). The CDR3 DNA follows: TGTGCCAGCAGCCTACAGGCCACCTACGAGCAGTACTTC. This codes for CASSLQATYEQYF.